This T cell receptor beta chain derives from a study of T-cell reconstitution after alpha-beta-depleted transplantation in children. A TCRbeta library incorporating unique molecular identifiers was prepared. TCRdb called the PCR reads again in MiXCR, with one record for every CDR3 protein. The table records about 610,000 distinct CDR3 sequences, about 10% of them present only once. CDR1 and CDR2 from the germline V gene are SGHTA and FQGNSA. The CDR3 has 14 amino acids. V was trimmed by 4 bases and J by 2 bases, leaving 12 bases between them. The chain combines TRBV7-2 with TRBJ2-7; tentative D call: TRBD2 (7 bases). The sequence came from a human donor who donated a stem cell graft to a child with acute myeloid leukemia. The source was PBMCs from the stem cell graft donor, collected from the stem cell graft. For the CDR3, the DNA is TGTGCCAGCAGCTCTCAGGGGAGGGCCTACGAGCAGTACTTC. Residues: CASSSQGRAYEQYF.